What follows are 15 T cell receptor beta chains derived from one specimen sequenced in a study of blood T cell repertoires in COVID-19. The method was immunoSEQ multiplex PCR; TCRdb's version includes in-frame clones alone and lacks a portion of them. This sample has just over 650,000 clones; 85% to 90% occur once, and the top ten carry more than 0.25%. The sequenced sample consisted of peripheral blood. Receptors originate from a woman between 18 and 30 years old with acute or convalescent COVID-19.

The CDR3 reads CASSHSYEQYF. CDR3 sequence (DNA): TGTGCCAGCAGTCACTCCTACGAGCAGTACTTC. The rearrangement joins TRBV12-3 or TRBV12-4 to TRBJ2-7; no clear D. V was clipped by 5 bases and J by 0 bases, with 2 bases between them. The CDR3 sequence is 11 residues long.

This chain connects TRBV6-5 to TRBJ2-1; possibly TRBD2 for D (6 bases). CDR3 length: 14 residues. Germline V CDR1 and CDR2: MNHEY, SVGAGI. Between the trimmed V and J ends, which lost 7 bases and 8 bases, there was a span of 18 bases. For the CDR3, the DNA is TGTGCCAGCACCGCTCTTGGGGGGTTGGATGAGCAGTTCTTC. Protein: CASTALGGLDEQFF.

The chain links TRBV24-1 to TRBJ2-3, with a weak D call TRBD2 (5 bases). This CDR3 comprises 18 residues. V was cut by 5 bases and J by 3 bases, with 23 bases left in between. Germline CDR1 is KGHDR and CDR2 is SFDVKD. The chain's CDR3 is CATSGIVDEDFRTDTQYF. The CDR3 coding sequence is TGTGCCACCAGTGGAATCGTCGATGAGGACTTTAGAACAGATACGCAGTATTTT.

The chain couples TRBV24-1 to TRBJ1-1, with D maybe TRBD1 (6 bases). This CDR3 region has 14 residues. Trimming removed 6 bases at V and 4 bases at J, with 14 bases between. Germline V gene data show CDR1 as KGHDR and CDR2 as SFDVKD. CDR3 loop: CATSPRGGGTEAFF. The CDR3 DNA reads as TGTGCCACCAGTCCCCGAGGGGGGGGCACTGAAGCTTTCTTT.

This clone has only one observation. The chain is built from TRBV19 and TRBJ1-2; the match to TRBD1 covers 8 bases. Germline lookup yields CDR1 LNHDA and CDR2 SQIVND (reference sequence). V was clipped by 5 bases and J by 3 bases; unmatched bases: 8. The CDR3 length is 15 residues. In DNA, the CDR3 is TGTGCCAGTAGTCCAACAGGGGGTACTTACTATGGCTACACCTTC. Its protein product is CASSPTGGTYYGYTF.

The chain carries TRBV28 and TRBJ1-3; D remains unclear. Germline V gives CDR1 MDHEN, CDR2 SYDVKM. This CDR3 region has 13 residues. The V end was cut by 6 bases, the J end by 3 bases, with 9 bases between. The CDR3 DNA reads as TGTGCCAGCAGCCTACAGAGTGGAAACACCATATATTTT. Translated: CASSLQSGNTIYF. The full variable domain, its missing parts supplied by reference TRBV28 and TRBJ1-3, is DVKVTQSSRYLVKRTGEKVFLECVQDMDHENMFWYRQDPGLGLRLIYFSYDVKMKEKGDIPEGYSVSREKKERFSLILESASTNQTSMYLCASSLQSGNTIYFGEGSWLTVV.

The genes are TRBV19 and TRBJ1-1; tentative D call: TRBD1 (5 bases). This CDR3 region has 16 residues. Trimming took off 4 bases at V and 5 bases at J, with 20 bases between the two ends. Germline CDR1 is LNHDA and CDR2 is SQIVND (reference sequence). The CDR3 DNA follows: TGTGCCAGTAGTAGGTCTGACCGCAGGGCGGAGACTGAAGCTTTCTTT. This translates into CASSRSDRRAETEAFF. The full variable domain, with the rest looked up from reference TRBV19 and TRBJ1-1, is DGGITQSPKYLFRKEGQNVTLSCEQNLNHDAMYWYRQDPGQGLRLIYYSQIVNDFQKGDIAEGYSVSREKKESFPLTVTSAQKNPTAFYLCASSRSDRRAETEAFFGQGTRLTVV.

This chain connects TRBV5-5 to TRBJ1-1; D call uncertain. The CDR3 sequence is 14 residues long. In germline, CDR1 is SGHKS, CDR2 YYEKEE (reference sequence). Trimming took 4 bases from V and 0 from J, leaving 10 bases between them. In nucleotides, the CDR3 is TGTGCCAGCAGCCGCGGGTTAATGAACACTGAAGCTTTCTTT. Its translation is CASSRGLMNTEAFF.

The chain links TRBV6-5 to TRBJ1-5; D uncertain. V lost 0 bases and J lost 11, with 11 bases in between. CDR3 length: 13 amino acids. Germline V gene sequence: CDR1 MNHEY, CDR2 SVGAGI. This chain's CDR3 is CASSYSMSGAQHF. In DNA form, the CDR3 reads TGTGCCAGCAGTTACTCGATGTCGGGTGCCCAGCATTTT.

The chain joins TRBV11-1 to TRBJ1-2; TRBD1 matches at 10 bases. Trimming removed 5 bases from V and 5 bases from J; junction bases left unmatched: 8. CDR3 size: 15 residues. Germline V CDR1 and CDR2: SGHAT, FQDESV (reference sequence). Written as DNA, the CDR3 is TGTGCCAGCAGCCCGCGACAGGGGGCAAGATATGGCTACACCTTC. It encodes CASSPRQGARYGYTF. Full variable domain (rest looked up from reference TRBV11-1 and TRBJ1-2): EAEVAQSPRYKITEKSQAVAFWCDPISGHATLYWYRQILGQGPELLVQFQDESVVDDSQLPKDRFSAERLKGVDSTLKIQPAELGDSAMYLCASSPRQGARYGYTFGSGTRLTVV.

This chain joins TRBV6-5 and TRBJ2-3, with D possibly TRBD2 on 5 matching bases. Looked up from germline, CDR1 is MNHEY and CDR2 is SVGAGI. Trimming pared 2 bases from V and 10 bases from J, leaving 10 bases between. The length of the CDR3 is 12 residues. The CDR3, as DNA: TGTGCCAGCAGTTACCGGGGTCCGCCGCAGTATTTT. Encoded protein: CASSYRGPPQYF.

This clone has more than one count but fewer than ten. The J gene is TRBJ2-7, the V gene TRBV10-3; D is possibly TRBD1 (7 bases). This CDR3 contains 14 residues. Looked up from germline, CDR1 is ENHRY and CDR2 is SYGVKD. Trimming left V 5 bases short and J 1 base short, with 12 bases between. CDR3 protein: CAISFRGASYEQYF. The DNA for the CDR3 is TGTGCCATCAGTTTCAGGGGGGCGTCCTACGAGCAGTACTTC.

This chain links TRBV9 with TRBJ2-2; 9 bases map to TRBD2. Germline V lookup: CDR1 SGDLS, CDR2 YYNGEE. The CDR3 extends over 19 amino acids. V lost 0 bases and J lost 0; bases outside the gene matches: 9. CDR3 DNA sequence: TGTGCCAGCAGCGTAGCTCCAGCGGGGGGACTCGCGAACACCGGGGAGCTGTTTTTT. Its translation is CASSVAPAGGLANTGELFF. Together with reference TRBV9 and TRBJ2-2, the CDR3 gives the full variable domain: DSGVTQTPKHLITATGQRVTLRCSPRSGDLSVYWYQQSLDQGLQFLIQYYNGEERAKGNILERFSAQQFPDLHSELNLSSLELGDSALYFCASSVAPAGGLANTGELFFGEGSRLTVL.

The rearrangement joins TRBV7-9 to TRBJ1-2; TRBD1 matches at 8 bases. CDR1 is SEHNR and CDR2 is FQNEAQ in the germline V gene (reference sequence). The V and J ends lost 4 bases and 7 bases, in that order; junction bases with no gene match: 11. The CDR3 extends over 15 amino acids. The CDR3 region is CASSSPDQGAGGYTF. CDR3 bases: TGTGCCAGCAGCTCCCCTGATCAGGGGGCAGGTGGCTACACCTTC.

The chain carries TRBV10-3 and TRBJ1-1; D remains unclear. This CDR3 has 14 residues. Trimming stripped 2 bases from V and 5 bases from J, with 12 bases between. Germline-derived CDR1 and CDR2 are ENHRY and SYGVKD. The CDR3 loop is CAISEPLEGTEAFF. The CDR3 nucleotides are TGTGCCATCAGTGAGCCCCTCGAGGGAACTGAAGCTTTCTTT.